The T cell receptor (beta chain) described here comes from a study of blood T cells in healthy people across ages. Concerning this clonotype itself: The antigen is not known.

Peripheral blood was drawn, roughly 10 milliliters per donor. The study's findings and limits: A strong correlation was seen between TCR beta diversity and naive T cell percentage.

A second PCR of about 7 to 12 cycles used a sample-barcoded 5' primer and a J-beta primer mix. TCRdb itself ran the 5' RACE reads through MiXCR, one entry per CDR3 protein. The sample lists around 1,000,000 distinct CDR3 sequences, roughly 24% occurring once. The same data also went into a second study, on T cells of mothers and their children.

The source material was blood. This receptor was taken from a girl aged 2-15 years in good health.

The chain's CDR3 is CASSQEQGDNSPLHF. CDR3 in DNA: TGTGCCAGCAGCCAAGAACAGGGAGATAATTCACCCCTCCACTTT. The chain uses TRBV4-2 and TRBJ1-6, with D possibly being TRBD1 (6 bases). Germline V gene sequence: CDR1 LGHNA, CDR2 YNFKEQ. This CDR3 spans 15 amino acids. V was pared by 0 bases and J by 5 bases, with 8 bases between.